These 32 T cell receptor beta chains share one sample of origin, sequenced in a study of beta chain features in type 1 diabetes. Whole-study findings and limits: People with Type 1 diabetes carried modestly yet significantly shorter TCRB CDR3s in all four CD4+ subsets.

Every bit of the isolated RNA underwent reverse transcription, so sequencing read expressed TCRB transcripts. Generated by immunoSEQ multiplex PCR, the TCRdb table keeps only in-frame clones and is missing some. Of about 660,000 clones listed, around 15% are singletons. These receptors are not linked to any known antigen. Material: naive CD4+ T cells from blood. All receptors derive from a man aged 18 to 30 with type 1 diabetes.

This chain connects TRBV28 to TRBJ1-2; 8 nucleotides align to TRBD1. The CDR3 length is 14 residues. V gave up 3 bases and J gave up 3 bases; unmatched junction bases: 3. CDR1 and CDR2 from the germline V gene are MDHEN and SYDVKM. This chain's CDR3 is CASSFPTGDYGYTF. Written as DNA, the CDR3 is TGTGCCAGCAGTTTCCCGACAGGGGACTATGGCTACACCTTC.

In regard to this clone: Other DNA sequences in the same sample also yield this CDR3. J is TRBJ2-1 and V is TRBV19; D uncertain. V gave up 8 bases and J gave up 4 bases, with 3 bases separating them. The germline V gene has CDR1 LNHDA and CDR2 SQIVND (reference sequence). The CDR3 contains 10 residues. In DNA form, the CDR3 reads TGTGCCAGTGGGTACAATGAGCAGTTCTTC. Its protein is CASGYNEQFF.

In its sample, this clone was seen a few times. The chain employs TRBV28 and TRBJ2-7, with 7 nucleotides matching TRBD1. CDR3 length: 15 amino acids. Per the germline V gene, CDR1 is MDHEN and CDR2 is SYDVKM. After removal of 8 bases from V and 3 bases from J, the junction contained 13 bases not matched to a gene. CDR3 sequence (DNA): TGTGCCAGCCACTCTACAGGGGCCTACAACTACGAGCAGTACTTC. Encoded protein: CASHSTGAYNYEQYF.

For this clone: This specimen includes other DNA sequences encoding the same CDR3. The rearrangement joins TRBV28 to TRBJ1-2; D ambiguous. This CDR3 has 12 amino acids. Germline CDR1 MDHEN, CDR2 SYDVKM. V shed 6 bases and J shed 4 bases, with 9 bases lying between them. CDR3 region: CASSLRSYGYTF. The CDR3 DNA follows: TGTGCCAGCAGCCTACGGAGCTATGGCTACACCTTC.

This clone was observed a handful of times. The chain's CDR3 is CAWSEGRETQYF. CDR3 bases: TGTGCCTGGAGTGAGGGGCGGGAGACCCAGTACTTC. V usage is TRBV30 and J usage is TRBJ2-5; TRBD1 might be the D (5 bases). V lost 1 base, J lost 5 bases, and 8 bases lay in between. The CDR3 totals 12 residues. CDR1 is GTSNPN and CDR2 is SVGIG in the germline V gene (reference sequence).

The CDR3, as DNA: TGTGCCAGCAGCTTAGTCTCCGGGACAAACACCGGGGAGCTGTTTTTT. This sequence encodes CASSLVSGTNTGELFF. The rearrangement joins TRBV7-2 to TRBJ2-2; D may be TRBD1 (6 bases). Germline V gene lookup returns CDR1 SGHTA and CDR2 FQGNSA. CDR3 size: 16 residues. V lost 1 base to trimming and J lost 2 bases, with 11 bases between them. Full variable domain (missing parts from reference TRBV7-2 and TRBJ2-2): GAGVSQSPSNKVTEKGKDVELRCDPISGHTALYWYRQSLGQGLEFLIYFQGNSAPDKSGLPSDRFSAERTGGSVSTLTIQRTQQEDSAVYLCASSLVSGTNTGELFFGEGSRLTVL.

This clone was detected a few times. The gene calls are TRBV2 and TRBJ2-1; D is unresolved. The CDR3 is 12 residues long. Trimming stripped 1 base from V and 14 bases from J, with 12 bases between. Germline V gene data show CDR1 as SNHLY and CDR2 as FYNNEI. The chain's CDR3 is CASSEEGVREFF. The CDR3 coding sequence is TGTGCCAGCAGTGAAGAGGGCGTCCGTGAGTTCTTC.

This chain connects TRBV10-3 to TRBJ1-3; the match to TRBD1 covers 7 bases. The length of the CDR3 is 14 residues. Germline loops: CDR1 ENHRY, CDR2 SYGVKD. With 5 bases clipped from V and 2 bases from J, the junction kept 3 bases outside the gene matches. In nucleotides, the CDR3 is TGTGCCATCAGTCGGACAGGCCCTGGAAACACCATATATTTT. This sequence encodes CAISRTGPGNTIYF.

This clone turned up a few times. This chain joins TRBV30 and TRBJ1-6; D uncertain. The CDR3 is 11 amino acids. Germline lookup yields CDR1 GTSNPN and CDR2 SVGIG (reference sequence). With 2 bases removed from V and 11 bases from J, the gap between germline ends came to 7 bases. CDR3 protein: CAWSILPPLHF. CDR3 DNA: TGTGCCTGGAGTATTCTACCACCCCTCCACTTT. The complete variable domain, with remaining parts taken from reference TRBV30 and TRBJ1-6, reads SQTIHQWPATLVQPVGSPLSLECTVEGTSNPNLYWYRQAAGRGLQLLFYSVGIGQISSEVPQNLSASRPQDRQFILSSKKLLLSDSGFYLCAWSILPPLHFGNGTRLTVT.

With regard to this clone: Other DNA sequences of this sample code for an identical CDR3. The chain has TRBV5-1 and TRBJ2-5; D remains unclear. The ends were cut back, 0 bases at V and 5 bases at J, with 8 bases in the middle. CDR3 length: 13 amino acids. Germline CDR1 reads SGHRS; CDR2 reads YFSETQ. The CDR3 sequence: CASSLGVQETQYF. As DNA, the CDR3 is TGCGCCAGCAGCTTGGGAGTTCAGGAGACCCAGTACTTC. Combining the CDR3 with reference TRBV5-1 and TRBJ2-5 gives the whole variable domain KAGVTQTPRYLIKTRGQQVTLSCSPISGHRSVSWYQQTPGQGLQFLFEYFSETQRNKGNFPGRFSGRQFSNSRSEMNVSTLELGDSALYLCASSLGVQETQYFGPGTRLLVL.

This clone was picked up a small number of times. The CDR3 bases are TGCGCCAGCAGCGCGGAAGCTGAAGCTTTCTTT. Protein product: CASSAEAEAFF. This rearrangement joins TRBV5-1 to TRBJ1-1; D gene unclear. The V and J ends lost 4 bases and 6 bases respectively, with 7 bases between them. The CDR3 is 11 residues long. Germline lookup yields CDR1 SGHRS and CDR2 YFSETQ.

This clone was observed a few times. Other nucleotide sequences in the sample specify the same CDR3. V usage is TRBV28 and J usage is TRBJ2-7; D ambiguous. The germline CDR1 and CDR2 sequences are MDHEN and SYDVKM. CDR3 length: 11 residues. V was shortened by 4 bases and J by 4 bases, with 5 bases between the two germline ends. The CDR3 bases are TGTGCCAGCAGTTGGGGATACGAGCAGTACTTC. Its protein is CASSWGYEQYF.

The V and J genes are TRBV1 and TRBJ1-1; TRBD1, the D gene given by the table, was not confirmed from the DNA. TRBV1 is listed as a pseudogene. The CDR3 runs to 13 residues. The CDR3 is CTSPRQGKVEAFF. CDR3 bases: TGCACCAGCCCGCGACAGGGAAAGGTTGAAGCTTTCTTT.

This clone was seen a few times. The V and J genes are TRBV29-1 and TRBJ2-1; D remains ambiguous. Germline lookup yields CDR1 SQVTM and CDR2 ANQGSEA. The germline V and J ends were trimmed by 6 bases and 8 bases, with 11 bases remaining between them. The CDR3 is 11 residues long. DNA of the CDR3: TGCAGCGTGGACCGCGCCGATGAGCAGTTCTTC. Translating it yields CSVDRADEQFF.

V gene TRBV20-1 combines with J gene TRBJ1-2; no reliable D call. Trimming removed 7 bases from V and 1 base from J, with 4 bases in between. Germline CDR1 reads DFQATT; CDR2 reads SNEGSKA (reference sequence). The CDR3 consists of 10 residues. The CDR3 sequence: CSVGNYGYTF. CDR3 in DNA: TGCAGTGTTGGTAACTATGGCTACACCTTC.

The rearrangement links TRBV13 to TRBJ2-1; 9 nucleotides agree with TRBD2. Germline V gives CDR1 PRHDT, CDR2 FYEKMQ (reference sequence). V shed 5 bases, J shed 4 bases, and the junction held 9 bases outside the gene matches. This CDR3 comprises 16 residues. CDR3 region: CASSNRGSGRYNEQFF. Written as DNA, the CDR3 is TGTGCCAGCAGCAACCGGGGTAGCGGGAGATACAATGAGCAGTTCTTC.

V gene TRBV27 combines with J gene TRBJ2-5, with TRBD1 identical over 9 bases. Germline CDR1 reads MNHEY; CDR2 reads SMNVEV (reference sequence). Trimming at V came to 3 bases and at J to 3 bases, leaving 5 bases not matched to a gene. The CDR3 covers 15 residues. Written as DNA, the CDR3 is TGTGCCAGCAGTTTGGGACAGGGCCAGAAAGAGACCCAGTACTTC. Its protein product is CASSLGQGQKETQYF.

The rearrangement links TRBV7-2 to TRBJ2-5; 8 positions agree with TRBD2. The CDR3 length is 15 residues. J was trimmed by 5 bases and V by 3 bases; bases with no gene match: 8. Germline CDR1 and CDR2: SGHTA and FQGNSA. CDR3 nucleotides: TGTGCCAGCAGCTTCGGGACTAGGTCTGAGGAGACCCAGTACTTC. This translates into CASSFGTRSEETQYF. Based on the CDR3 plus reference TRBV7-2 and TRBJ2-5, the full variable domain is GAGVSQSPSNKVTEKGKDVELRCDPISGHTALYWYRQSLGQGLEFLIYFQGNSAPDKSGLPSDRFSAERTGGSVSTLTIQRTQQEDSAVYLCASSFGTRSEETQYFGPGTRLLVL.

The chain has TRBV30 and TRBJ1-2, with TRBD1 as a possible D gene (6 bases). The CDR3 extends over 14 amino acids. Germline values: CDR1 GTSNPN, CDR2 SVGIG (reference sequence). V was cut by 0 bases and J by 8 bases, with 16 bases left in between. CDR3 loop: CAWSVRDTAGGYTF. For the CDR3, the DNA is TGTGCCTGGAGTGTAAGGGACACCGCGGGCGGCTACACCTTC.

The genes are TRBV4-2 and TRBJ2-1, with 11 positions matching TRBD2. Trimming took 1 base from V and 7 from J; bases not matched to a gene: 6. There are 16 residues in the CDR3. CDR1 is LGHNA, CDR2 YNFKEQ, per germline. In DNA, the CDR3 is TGTGCCAGCAGCCAAGCGGCGTCTAGCGGGGGGAATGAGCAGTTCTTC. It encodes CASSQAASSGGNEQFF.

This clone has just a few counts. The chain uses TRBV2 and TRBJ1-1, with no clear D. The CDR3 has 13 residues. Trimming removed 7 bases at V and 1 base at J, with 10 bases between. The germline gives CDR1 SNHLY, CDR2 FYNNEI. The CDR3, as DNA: TGTGCCAGCAAATATCAGCCGAACACTGAAGCTTTCTTT. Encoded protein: CASKYQPNTEAFF. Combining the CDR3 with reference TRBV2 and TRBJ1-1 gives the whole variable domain EPEVTQTPSHQVTQMGQEVILRCVPISNHLYFYWYRQILGQKVEFLVSFYNNEISEKSEIFDDQFSVERPDGSNFTLKIRSTKLEDSAMYFCASKYQPNTEAFFGQGTRLTVV.

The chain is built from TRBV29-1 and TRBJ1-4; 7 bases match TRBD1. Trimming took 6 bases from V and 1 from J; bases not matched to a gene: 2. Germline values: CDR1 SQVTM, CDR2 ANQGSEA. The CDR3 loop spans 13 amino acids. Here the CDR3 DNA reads TGCAGCGTCGGGACAGTAACTAATGAAAAACTGTTTTTT. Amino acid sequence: CSVGTVTNEKLFF.

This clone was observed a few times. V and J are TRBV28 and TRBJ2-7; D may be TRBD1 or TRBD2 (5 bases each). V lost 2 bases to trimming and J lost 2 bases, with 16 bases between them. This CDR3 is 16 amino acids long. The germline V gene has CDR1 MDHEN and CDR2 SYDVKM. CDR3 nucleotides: TGTGCCAGCAGTTTAGCCCTCCGGGACGTTACCTACGAGCAGTACTTC. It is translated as CASSLALRDVTYEQYF.

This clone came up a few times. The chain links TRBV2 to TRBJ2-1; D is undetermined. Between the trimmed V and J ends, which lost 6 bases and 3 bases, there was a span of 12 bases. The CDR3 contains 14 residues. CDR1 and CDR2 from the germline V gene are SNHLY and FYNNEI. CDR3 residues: CASSVIRVYNEQFF. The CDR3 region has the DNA TGTGCCAGCAGCGTGATCCGGGTCTACAATGAGCAGTTCTTC.

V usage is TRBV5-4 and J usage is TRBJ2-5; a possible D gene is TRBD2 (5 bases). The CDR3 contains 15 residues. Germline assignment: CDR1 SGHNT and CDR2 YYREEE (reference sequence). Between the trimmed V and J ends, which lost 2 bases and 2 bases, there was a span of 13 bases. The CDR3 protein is CASSFEGRHQETQYF. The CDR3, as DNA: TGTGCCAGCAGCTTCGAGGGCAGGCATCAAGAGACCCAGTACTTC.

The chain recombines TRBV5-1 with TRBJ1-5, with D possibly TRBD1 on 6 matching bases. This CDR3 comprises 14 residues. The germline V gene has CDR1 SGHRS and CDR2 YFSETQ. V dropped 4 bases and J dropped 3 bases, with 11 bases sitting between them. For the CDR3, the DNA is TGCGCCAGCAGCCCGGGGGGCTCCAATCAGCCCCAGCATTTT. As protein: CASSPGGSNQPQHF.

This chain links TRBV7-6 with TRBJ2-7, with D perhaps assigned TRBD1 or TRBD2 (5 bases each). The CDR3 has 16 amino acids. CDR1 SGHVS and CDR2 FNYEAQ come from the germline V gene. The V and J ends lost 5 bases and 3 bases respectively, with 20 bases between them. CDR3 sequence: CASSVRGVSANYEQYF. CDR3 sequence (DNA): TGTGCCAGCAGCGTAAGGGGAGTTAGCGCCAACTACGAGCAGTACTTC.

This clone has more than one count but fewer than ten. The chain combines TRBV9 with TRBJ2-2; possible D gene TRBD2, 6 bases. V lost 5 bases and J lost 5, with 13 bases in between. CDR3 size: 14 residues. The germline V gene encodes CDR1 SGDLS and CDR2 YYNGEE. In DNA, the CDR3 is TGTGCCAGCAGGGCCCAGGAGGGGACCGGGGAGCTGTTTTTT. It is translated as CASRAQEGTGELFF. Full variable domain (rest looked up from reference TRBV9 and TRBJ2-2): DSGVTQTPKHLITATGQRVTLRCSPRSGDLSVYWYQQSLDQGLQFLIQYYNGEERAKGNILERFSAQQFPDLHSELNLSSLELGDSALYFCASRAQEGTGELFFGEGSRLTVL.

In nucleotides, the CDR3 is TGTGCCAGCAGACAGGGGTCCACCGGGGAGCTGTTTTTT. Translation: CASRQGSTGELFF. V is TRBV28 and J is TRBJ2-2; 7 nucleotides agree with TRBD1. The CDR3 is 13 amino acids. Germline V gene lookup returns CDR1 MDHEN and CDR2 SYDVKM. Losses at the gene ends were 6 bases for V and 4 bases for J; bases not matched to a gene: 2.

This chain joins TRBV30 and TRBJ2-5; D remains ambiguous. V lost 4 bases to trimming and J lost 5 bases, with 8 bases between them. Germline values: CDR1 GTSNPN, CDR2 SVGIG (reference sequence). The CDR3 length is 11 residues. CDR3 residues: CAWTMRETQYF. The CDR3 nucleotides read TGTGCCTGGACCATGAGGGAGACCCAGTACTTC.

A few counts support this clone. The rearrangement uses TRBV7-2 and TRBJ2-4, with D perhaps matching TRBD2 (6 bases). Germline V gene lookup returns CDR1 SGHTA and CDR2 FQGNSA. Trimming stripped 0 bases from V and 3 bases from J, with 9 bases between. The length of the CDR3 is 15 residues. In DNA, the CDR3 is TGTGCCAGCAGCTTAGCGGAGGGGAACAAAAACATTCAGTACTTC. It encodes CASSLAEGNKNIQYF.

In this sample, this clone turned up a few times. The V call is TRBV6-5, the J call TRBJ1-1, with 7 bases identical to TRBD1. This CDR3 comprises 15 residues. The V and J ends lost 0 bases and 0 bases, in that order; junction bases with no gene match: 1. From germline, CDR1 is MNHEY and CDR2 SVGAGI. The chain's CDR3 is CASSYSDRMNTEAFF. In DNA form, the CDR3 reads TGTGCCAGCAGTTACTCGGACAGGATGAACACTGAAGCTTTCTTT.